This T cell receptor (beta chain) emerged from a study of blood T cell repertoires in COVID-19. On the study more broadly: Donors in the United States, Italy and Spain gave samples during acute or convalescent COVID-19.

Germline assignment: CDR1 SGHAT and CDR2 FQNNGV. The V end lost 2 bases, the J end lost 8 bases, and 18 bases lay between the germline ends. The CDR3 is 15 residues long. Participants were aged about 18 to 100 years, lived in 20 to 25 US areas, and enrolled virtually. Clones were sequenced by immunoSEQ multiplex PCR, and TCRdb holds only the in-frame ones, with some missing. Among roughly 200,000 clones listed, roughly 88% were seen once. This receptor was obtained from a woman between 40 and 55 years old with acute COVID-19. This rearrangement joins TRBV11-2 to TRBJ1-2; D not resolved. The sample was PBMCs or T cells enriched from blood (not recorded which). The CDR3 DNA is TGTGCCAGCAGCTTATTTGCGAGCCTTAAGTCCGGCTACACCTTC. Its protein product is CASSLFASLKSGYTF.